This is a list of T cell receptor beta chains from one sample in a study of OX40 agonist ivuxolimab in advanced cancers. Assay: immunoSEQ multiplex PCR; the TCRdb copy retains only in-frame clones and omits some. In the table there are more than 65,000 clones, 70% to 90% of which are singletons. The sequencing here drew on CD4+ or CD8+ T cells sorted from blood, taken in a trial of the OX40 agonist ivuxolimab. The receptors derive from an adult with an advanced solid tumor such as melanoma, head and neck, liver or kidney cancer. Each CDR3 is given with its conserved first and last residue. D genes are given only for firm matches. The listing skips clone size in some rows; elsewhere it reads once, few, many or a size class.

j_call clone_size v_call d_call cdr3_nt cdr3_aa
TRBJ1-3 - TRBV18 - TGTGCCAGCTCACCCGCAGGGATCTCTGGAAACACCATATATTTT CASSPAGISGNTIYF
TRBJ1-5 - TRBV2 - TGTGCCAGCAGTGAAACAGGGTTGATCGGTCAGCCCCAGCATTTT CASSETGLIGQPQHF
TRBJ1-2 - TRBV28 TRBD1 TGTGCCAGCAGTTTACCGACAGGGCTTAACTATGGCTACACCTTC CASSLPTGLNYGYTF
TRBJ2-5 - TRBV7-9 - TGTGCCAGCAGCTTAGGGGGGGACCAGTACTTC CASSLGGDQYF
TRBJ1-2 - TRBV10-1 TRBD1 TGCGCCAGCAGGACAGGGGAGAACCACACCTTC CASRTGENHTF
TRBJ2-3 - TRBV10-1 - TGCGCCAGCAGCCCAGGTAGTAGCACAGATACGCAGTATTTT CASSPGSSTDTQYF
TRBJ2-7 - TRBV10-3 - TGTGCCATCAGGCCAAGGGGTAGCTACGAGCAGTACTTC CAIRPRGSYEQYF
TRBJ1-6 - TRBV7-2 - TGTGCCAGCAGCCCCAGGGGTCCTAATTCACCCCTCCACTTT CASSPRGPNSPLHF
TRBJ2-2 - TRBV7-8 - TGTGCCAGCAGCCCACGGGCGACGAACACCGGGGAGCTGTTTTTT CASSPRATNTGELFF
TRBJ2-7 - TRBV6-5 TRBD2 TGTGCCAGCAGCGCGAGGGAGCGGGGGACCTACGAGCAGTACTTC CASSARERGTYEQYF
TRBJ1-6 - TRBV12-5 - TGTGCTAGTGGAGCCGGGATCTCTAATTCACCCCTCCACTTT CASGAGISNSPLHF
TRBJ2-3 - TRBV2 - TGTGCCAGTTGGGGGCGTTTCACAGATACGCAATATTTT CASWGRFTDTQYF
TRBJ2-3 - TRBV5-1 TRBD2 TGCGCCACCGGTTCCGGCGGGGGGGGTTCAGATACGCAGTATTTT CATGSGGGGSDTQYF
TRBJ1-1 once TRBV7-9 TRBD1 TGTGCCAGCAGCGCTAACAGGGGTCTGACTGAAGCTTTCTTT CASSANRGLTEAFF
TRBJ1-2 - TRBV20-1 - TGCAGTGCCGTGGGCCTCTATGGCTACACCTTC CSAVGLYGYTF
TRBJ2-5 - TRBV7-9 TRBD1 TGTGCCAGCAGCAGTCAGGGGGCAAGAGAGACCCAGTACTTC CASSSQGARETQYF
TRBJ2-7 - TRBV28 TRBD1 TGTGCCAGCAGTTTGGACAGGGCGCGCTCCTACGAGCAGTACTTC CASSLDRARSYEQYF
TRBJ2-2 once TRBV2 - TGTGCCAGCAGGGCGGACAGGAACACCGGGGAGCTGTTTTTT CASRADRNTGELFF
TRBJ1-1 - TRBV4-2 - TGTGCCAGCAGCCAAGATTTACAGATGACAATGAACACTGAAGCTTTCTTT CASSQDLQMTMNTEAFF
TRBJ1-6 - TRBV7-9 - TGTGCCAGCAGCTTAGATCACAGGGAGGGATTTTCACCCCTCCACTTT CASSLDHREGFSPLHF
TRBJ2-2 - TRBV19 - TGTGCCAGTAGTATCGGTATAACTAGGGACACCGGGGAGCTGTTTTTT CASSIGITRDTGELFF
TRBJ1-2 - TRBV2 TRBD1 TGTGCCAGCAGGGATGGGACAGGGATTTCTTGGGGTGGCTACACCTTC CASRDGTGISWGGYTF
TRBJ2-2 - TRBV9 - TGTGCCAGCAAAAGGGGGGACACGCTAAACACCGGGGAGCTGTTTTTT CASKRGDTLNTGELFF
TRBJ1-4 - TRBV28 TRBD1 TGTGCCAGCAGACCGACAGGGGTCACGGCTAATGAAAAACTGTTTTTT CASRPTGVTANEKLFF
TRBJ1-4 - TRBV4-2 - TGTGCCAGCAGCCAAGGCTCGTCACGGGATAATGAAAAACTGTTTTTT CASSQGSSRDNEKLFF
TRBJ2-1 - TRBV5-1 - TGCGCCAGCAGCCCCGCACCAGACTCCTACAATGAGCAGTTCTTC CASSPAPDSYNEQFF
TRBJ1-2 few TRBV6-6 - TGTGCCAGCTCGGATGGTGGCTACACCTTC CASSDGGYTF
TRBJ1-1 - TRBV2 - TGTGCCAGCAGTTGGGGAAGGAACACTGAAGCTTTCTTT CASSWGRNTEAFF
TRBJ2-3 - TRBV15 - TGTGCCACCAGCAGCGCCCAGGGTTATACGCAGTATTTT CATSSAQGYTQYF
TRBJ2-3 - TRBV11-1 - TGTGCCAGCAGCTTAGCCGGGTATGATACGCAGTATTTT CASSLAGYDTQYF
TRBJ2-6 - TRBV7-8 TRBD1 TGTGCCAGCAGCCCGAAGACAGGGGCGTTGACTGGGGCCAACGTCCTGACTTTC CASSPKTGALTGANVLTF
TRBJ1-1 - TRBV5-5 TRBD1 TGTGCCAGCAGCTTATACAGGGGTGACACTGAAGCTTTCTTT CASSLYRGDTEAFF
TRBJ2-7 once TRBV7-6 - TGTGCCAGCAGCTTAGGAGGGGCTAGCTCCTACGAGCAGTACTTC CASSLGGASSYEQYF
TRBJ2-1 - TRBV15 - TGTGCCACCAGCTTCCGGGCCGCGGCCTACAATGAGCAGTTCTTC CATSFRAAAYNEQFF
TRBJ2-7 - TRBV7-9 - TGTGCCCACGACGGGGCCGGCGGCGAGCAGTACTTC CAHDGAGGEQYF
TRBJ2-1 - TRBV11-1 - TGTGCCAGCAGCTTAGGGGCAAGCACCTACAATGAGCAGTTCTTC CASSLGASTYNEQFF
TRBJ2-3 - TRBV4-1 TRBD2 TGCGCCAGCACCAAACCGGGACTAGCGGGGGGGCACGTCACAGATACGCAGTATTTT CASTKPGLAGGHVTDTQYF
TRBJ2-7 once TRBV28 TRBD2 TGTGCCAGCAGTCCCCCAGCGGGGGGCACCTACTCCTACGAGCAGTACTTC CASSPPAGGTYSYEQYF
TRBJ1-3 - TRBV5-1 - TGCGCCAGCAGCCCTGACAGGCCCACTGGAAACACCATATATTTT CASSPDRPTGNTIYF